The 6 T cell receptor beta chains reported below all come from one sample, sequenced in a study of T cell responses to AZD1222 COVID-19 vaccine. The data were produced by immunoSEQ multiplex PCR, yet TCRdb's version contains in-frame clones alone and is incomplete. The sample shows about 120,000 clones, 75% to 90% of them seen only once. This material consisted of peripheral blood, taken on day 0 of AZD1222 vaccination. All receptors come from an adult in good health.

The CDR3 is CASSTGLYTDTQYF. The CDR3 DNA is TGTGCCAGCAGCACGGGACTGTACACAGATACGCAGTATTTT. The V call is TRBV7-3, the J call TRBJ2-3, with D perhaps matching TRBD2 (6 bases). The V end lost 5 bases, the J end lost 2 bases, and 11 bases lay between the germline ends. Germline CDR1 is SGHTA and CDR2 is FQGTGA. CDR3 length equals 14 residues. The variable domain in full, completed from reference TRBV7-3 and TRBJ2-3, reads GAGVSQTPSNKVTEKGKYVELRCDPISGHTALYWYRQSLGQGPEFLIYFQGTGAADDSGLPNDRFFAVRPEGSVSTLKIQRTERGDSAVYLCASSTGLYTDTQYFGPGTRLTVL.

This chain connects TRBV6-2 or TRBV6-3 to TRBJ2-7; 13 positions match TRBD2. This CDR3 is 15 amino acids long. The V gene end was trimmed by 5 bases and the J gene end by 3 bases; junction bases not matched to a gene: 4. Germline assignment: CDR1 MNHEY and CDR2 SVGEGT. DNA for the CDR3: TGTGCCAGCAGTCCGGGACTAGCGGGACACTACGAGCAGTACTTC. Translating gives CASSPGLAGHYEQYF.

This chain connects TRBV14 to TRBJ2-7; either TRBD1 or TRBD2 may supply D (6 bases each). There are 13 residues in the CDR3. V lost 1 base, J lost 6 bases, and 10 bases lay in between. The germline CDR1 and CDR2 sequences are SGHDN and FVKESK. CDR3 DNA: TGTGCCAGCAGCCAAGCCAGGGGAGGCGAGCAGTACTTC. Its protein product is CASSQARGGEQYF.

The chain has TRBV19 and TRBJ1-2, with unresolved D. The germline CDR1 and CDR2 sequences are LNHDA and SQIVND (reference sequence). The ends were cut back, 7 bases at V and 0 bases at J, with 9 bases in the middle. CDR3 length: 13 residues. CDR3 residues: CASKGPANYGYTF. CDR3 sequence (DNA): TGTGCCAGTAAGGGCCCCGCTAACTATGGCTACACCTTC.

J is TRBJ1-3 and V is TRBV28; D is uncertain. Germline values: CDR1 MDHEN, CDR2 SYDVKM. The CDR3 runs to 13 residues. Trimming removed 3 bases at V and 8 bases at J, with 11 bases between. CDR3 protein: CASSLPRHDTIYF. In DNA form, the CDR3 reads TGTGCCAGCAGTTTGCCCCGACACGACACCATATATTTT.

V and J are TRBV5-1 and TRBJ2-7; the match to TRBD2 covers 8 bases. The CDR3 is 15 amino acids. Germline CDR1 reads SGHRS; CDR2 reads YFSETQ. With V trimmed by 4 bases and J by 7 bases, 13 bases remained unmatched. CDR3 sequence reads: CASSQAGTRGLEQYF. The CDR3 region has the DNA TGCGCCAGCAGCCAGGCCGGGACTAGAGGGTTAGAGCAGTACTTC.